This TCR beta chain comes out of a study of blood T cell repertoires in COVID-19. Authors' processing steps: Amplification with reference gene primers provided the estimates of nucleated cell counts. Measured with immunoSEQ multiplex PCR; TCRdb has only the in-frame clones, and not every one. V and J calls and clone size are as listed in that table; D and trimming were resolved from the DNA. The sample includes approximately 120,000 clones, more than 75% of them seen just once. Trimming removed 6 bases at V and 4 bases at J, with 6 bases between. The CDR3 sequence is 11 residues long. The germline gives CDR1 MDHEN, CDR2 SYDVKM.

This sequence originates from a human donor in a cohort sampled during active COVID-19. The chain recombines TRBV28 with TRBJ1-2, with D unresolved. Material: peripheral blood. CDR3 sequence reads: CASRSGYGYTF. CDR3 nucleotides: TGTGCCAGCAGAAGCGGCTATGGCTACACCTTC.